This T cell receptor (beta chain) was identified during a study of CD8 T cells in Susac syndrome. Germline V gene sequence: CDR1 SGDLS, CDR2 YYNGEE. The CDR3 is 15 amino acids. V lost 0 bases to trimming and J lost 0 bases, with 10 bases between them. TCR beta sequencing covered blood CD8+ and CD4+ T cells. Isolation of CD8+ and CD4+ T cells was performed negatively, whereas enrichment of TEMRA cells was done by FACS. Reverse transcription of roughly 0.45 to 1 ug RNA used random hexamers. The TCR beta CDR3 was amplified by immunoSEQ multiplex PCR across 54 Vbeta, 13 Jbeta. TCRdb re-called the immunoSEQ multiplex PCR reads through MiXCR, storing one row per CDR3 protein. The data show about 280,000 distinct CDR3 sequences, 70% to 90% seen once.

The chain uses TRBV9 and TRBJ2-7, with D perhaps TRBD2 (6 bases). This clonotype originated in a human donor with multiple sclerosis. Sequences were obtained from CD8+ T cells from PBMCs. The CDR3 coding sequence is TGTGCCAGCAGCGTAGGCGGGAAGATCTCCTACGAGCAGTACTTC. This codes for CASSVGGKISYEQYF.